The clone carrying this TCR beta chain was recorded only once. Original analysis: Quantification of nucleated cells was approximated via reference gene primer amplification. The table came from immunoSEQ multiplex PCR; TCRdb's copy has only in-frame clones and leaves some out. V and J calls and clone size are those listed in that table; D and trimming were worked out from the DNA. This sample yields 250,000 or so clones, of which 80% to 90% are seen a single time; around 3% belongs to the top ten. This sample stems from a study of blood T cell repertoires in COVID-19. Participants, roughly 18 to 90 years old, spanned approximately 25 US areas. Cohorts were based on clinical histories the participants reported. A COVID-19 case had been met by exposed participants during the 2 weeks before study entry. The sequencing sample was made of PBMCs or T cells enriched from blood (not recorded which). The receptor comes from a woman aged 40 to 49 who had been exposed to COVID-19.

The CDR3 sequence is CASSLAAKTGVVRNIQYF. CDR3 sequence (DNA): TGTGCCAGCAGCTTAGCCGCGAAGACAGGAGTGGTTAGAAACATTCAGTACTTC. This chain joins TRBV11-3 and TRBJ2-4, with D tentatively TRBD1 (6 bases). Trimming left V 1 base short and J 6 bases short, with 22 bases between. The CDR3 is 18 residues long. The V gene's germline CDR1 is SGHNT and CDR2 YENEEA.